The clone carrying this T cell receptor (beta chain) was counted between two and nine times. The target antigen is unknown. This specimen comes from a study of metastatic and nonmetastatic thyroid tumors. Study-wide context: Repertoire comparison spanned blood and tumor or nodule tissue of malignant and benign thyroid patients.

V trimming: 5 bases; J trimming: 5 bases; junction bases outside the gene matches: 6. Germline V gives CDR1 KGHDR, CDR2 SFDVKD. The CDR3 is 16 amino acids. General study findings and limits: The reported finding was significantly higher TCR beta diversity in malignant thyroid tumors relative to benign nodules, in blood and tumor.

All patients reached thyroid surgery having received no treatment beforehand. In the authors' workflow: Built for papillary thyroid cancer, a distant-metastasis classifier drew on CDR3 differences across clinicopathological groups. TCRdb re-analyzed the PCR reads using MiXCR. The V and J calls reflect TCRdb's pipeline rather than the authors' work. The sample lists some 18,000 clones; 37% were seen once. The receptor's source is a female donor with papillary thyroid cancer or a benign thyroid nodule (not recorded which). Some clones in this sample may be carry-over from other donors' samples. The sequencing sample was made of tumor tissue. The chain uses TRBV24-1 and TRBJ2-3; TRBD2 aligns across 13 bases. Written as DNA, the CDR3 is TGTGCCACCAGTGTCCCACTAGCGGGAGGGCAAGATACGCAGTATTTT. The encoded protein is CATSVPLAGGQDTQYF.